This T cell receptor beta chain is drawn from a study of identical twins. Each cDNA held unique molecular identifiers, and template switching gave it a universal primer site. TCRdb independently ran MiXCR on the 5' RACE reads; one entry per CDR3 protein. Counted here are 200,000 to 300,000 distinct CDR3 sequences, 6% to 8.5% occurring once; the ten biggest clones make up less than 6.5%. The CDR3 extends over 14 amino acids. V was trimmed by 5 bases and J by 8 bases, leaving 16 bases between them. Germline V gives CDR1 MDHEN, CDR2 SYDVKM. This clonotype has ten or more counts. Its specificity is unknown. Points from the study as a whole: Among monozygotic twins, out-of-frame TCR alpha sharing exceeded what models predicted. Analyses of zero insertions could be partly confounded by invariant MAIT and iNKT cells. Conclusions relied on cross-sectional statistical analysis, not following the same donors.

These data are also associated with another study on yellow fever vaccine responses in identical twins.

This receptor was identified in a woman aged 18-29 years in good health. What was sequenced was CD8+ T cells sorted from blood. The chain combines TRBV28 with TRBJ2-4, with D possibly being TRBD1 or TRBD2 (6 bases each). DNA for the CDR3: TGTGCCAGCAGTCCGCAGGGAAGGGGGGACATTCAGTACTTC. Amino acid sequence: CASSPQGRGDIQYF.